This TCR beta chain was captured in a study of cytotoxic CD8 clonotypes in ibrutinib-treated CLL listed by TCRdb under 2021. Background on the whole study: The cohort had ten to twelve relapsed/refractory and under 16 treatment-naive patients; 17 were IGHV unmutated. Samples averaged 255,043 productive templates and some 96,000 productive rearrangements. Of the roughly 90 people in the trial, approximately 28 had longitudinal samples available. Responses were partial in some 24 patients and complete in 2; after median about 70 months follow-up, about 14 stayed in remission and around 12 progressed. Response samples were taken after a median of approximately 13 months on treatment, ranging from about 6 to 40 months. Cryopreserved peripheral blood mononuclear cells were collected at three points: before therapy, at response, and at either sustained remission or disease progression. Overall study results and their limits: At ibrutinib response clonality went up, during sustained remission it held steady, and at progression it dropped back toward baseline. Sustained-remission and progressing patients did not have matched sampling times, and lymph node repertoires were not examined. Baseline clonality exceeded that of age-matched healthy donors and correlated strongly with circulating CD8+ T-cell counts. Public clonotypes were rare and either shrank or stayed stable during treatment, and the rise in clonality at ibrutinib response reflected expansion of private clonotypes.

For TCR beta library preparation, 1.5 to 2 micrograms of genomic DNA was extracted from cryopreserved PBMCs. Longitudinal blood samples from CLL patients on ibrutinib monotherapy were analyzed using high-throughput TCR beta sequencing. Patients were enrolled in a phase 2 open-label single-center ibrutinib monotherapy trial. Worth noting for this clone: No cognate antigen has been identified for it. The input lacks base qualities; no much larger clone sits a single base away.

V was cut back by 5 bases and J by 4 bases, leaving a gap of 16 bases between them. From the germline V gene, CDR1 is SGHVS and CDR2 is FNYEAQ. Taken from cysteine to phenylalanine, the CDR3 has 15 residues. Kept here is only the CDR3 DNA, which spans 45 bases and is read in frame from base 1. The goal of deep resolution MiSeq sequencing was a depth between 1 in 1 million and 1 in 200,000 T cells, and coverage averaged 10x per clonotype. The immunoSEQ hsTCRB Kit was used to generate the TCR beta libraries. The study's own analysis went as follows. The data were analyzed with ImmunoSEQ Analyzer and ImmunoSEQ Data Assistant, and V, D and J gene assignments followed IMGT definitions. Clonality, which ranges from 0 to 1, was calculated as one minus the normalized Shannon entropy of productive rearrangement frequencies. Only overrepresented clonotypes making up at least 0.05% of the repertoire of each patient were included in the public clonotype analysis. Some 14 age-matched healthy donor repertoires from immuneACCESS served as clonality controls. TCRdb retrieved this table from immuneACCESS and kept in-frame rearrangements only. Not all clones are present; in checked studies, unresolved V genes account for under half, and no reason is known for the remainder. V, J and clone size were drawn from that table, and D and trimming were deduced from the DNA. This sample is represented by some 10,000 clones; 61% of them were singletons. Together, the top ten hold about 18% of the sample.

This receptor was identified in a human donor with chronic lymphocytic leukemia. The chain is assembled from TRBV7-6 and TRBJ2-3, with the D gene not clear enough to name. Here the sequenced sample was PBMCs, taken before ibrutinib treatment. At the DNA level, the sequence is TGTGCCAGCAGCCCTACGGCGAGCACGGCAGATACGCAGTATTTT. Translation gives CASSPTASTADTQYF.